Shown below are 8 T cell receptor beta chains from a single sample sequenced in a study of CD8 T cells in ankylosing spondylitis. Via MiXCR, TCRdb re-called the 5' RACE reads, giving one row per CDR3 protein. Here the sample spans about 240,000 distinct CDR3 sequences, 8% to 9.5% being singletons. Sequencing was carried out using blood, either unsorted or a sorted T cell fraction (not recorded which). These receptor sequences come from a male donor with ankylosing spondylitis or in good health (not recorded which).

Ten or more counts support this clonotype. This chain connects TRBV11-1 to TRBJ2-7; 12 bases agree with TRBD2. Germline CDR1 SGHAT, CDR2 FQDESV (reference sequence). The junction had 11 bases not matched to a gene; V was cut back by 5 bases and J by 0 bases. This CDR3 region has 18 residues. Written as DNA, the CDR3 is TGTGCCAGCAGCGGGGGGGGGACTAGCGGGCCTTTCTCCTACGAGCAGTACTTC. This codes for CASSGGGTSGPFSYEQYF.

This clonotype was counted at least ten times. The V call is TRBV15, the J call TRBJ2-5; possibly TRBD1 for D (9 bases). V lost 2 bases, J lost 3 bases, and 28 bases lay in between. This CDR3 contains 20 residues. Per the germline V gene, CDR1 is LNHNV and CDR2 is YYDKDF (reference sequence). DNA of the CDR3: TGTGCCACCAGCAGACCTAGGACAGGGGTGATAGCGGGGTCAAAAGAGACCCAGTACTTC. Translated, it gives CATSRPRTGVIAGSKETQYF.

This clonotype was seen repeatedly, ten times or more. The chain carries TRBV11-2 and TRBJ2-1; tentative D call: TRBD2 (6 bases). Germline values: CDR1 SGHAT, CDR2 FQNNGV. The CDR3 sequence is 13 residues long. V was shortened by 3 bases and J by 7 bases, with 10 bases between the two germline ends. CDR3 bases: TGTGCCAGCAGCTTTTTTGGGGGGAATGAGCAGTTCTTC. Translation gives CASSFFGGNEQFF.

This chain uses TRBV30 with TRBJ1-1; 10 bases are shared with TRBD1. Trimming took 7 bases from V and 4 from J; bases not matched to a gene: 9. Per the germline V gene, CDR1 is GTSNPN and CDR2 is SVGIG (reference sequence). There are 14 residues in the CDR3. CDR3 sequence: CASLTGGGSTEAFF. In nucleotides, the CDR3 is TGTGCCTCCTTGACAGGGGGCGGAAGCACTGAAGCTTTCTTT. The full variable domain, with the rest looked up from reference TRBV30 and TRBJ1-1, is SQTIHQWPATLVQPVGSPLSLECTVEGTSNPNLYWYRQAAGRGLQLLFYSVGIGQISSEVPQNLSASRPQDRQFILSSKKLLLSDSGFYLCASLTGGGSTEAFFGQGTRLTVV.

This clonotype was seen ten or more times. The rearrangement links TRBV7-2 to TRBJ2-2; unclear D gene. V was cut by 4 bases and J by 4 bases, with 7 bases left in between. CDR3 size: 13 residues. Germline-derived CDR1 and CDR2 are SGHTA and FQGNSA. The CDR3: CASSSDVTGELFF. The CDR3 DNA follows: TGTGCCAGCAGCTCGGACGTCACCGGGGAGCTGTTTTTT.

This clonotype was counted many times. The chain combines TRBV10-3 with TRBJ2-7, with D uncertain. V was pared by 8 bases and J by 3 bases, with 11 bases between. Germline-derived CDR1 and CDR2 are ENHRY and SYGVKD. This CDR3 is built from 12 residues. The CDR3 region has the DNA TGTGCCATCGGCAGAGAGAACTACGAGCAGTACTTC. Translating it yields CAIGRENYEQYF.

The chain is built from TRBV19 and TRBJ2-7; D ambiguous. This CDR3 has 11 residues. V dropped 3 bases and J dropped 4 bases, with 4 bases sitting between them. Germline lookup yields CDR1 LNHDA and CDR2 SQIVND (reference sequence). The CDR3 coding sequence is TGTGCCAGTAGTATGGGGTACGAGCAGTACTTC. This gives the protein CASSMGYEQYF.

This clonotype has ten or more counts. CDR3: CASRGQGAGQPQHF. The CDR3 DNA reads as TGTGCCAGCAGGGGACAGGGGGCAGGACAGCCCCAGCATTTT. V and J are TRBV6-2 or TRBV6-3 and TRBJ1-5; 12 bases align to TRBD1. The CDR3 has 14 residues. CDR1 MNHEY and CDR2 SVGEGT come from the germline V gene. Losses at the gene ends were 6 bases for V and 7 bases for J; bases not matched to a gene: 4.